Listed below are T cell receptor beta chains from one sample, sequenced in a study of T cell responses to AZD1222 COVID-19 vaccine. TCRdb's copy holds only in-frame clones and misses some; the assay was immunoSEQ multiplex PCR. The sample has about 110,000 clones, just over 85% seen once. This sample comprised peripheral blood, obtained on day 0 of AZD1222 vaccination. These receptors originate from an adult in good health. Each CDR3 is given with its conserved first and last residue. A D gene is named only where the DNA matches it firmly. Some rows mark clone size as missing; the rest say once, few, many or name a class of expanded clone.

TRBJ1-2 TRBV7-2 . . CASSPDGEYGYTF TGTGCCAGCAGCCCAGATGGGGAATATGGCTACACCTTC
TRBJ2-7 TRBV18 . . CASSQAEGEQYF TGTGCCAGCAGCCAAGCGGAGGGCGAGCAGTACTTC
TRBJ1-4 TRBV3-1/TRBV3-2 . . CASNSKADFNEKLFF TGTGCCAGCAACTCGAAGGCGGACTTTAATGAAAAACTGTTTTTT
TRBJ2-5 TRBV27 . . CASTGGLQETQYF TGTGCCAGCACCGGAGGGCTTCAAGAGACCCAGTACTTC
TRBJ2-1 TRBV29-1 . TRBD2 CSAGTSGSSYNEQFF TGCAGCGCCGGGACTAGCGGGAGCTCCTACAATGAGCAGTTCTTC
TRBJ2-5 TRBV15 . . CATSTGLPHLRHF TGTGCCACCAGCACGGGACTCCCGCATCTCAGGCACTTC
TRBJ1-5 TRBV7-8 . . CASSLLDGTGGQPQHF TGTGCCAGCAGCTTGCTGGACGGAACGGGCGGTCAGCCCCAGCATTTT
TRBJ2-2 TRBV6-5 . . CASSSSPGGELFF TGTGCCAGCAGTTCGTCCCCTGGCGGGGAGCTGTTTTTT
TRBJ2-1 TRBV10-3 . . CAISGGIEQFF TGTGCCATCAGTGGGGGAATTGAGCAGTTCTTC
TRBJ2-7 TRBV2 . . CASTESRSSYEQYF TGTGCCAGCACCGAGAGCCGGAGCTCCTACGAGCAGTACTTC
TRBJ1-1 TRBV27 . . CASSPPRQENTEAFF TGTGCCAGCAGCCCTCCCAGGCAGGAGAACACTGAAGCTTTCTTT
TRBJ2-2 TRBV9 . . CASSVGGRENTGELFF TGTGCCAGCAGCGTGGGTGGAAGGGAAAACACCGGGGAGCTGTTTTTT
TRBJ2-7 TRBV27 many TRBD1 CASVPRPRQGGPQYF TGTGCCAGCGTCCCCCGGCCCCGACAGGGGGGGCCCCAATACTTC
TRBJ2-7 TRBV6-2/TRBV6-3 . . CASSNREREQYF TGTGCCAGCAGCAACAGGGAACGCGAGCAGTACTTC
TRBJ2-5 TRBV5-1 . . CASSLALSGETQYF TGCGCCAGCAGCTTGGCGTTGTCCGGAGAGACCCAGTACTTC
TRBJ2-1 TRBV5-1 . . CASSLGAGPHNEQFF TGCGCCAGCAGCTTGGGGGCGGGGCCGCACAATGAGCAGTTCTTC
TRBJ1-2 TRBV12-3/TRBV12-4 . . CASDRGGDGYTF TGTGCCAGCGATAGGGGGGGAGATGGCTACACCTTC